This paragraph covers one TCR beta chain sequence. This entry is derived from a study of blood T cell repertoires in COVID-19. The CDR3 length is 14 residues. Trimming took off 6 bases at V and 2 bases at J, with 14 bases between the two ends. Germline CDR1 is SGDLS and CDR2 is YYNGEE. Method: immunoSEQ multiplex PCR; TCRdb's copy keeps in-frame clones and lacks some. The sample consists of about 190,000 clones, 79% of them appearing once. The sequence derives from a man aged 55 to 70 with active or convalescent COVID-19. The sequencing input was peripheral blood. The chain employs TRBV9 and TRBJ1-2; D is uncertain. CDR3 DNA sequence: TGTGCCAGCACCGGCGGTCCGGGAAACTATGGCTACACCTTC. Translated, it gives CASTGGPGNYGYTF.